These 8 T cell receptor beta chains were all obtained from the same sample, sequenced in a study of CD8+ T cells in alopecia areata (dated by TCRdb to 2017 to 2018). To prepare the library, the immunoSEQ multiplex PCR assay was applied. To provide template for TCR sequencing, every sample had RNA extracted and reverse transcribed into cDNA. TCRdb mirrors the immuneACCESS table, restricted to in-frame sequences. Some clones are absent from its copies; in checked studies, under half trace to an unresolved V gene, and the reason for the others is unknown. The sample has roughly 150,000 clones on record, 50% to 65% of them singletons. Of the sample, about 4.9% falls within the top ten clones. Sequencing was done on a sample of CD4+ T cells sorted from blood. Receptors were obtained from a human donor in good health.

This clone was observed a handful of times. The CDR3 DNA reads TGTGCCAGCAGTTATCTCGCGGCCGGGAAAAACATTCAGTACTTC. This sequence encodes CASSYLAAGKNIQYF. V and J are TRBV6-5 and TRBJ2-4; D not resolved. Trimming removed 3 bases from V and 4 bases from J, with 13 bases in between. Germline V gene sequence: CDR1 MNHEY, CDR2 SVGAGI. CDR3 size: 15 residues.

The chain joins TRBV5-6 to TRBJ2-4; TRBD1 agrees at 7 bases. V lost 7 bases, J lost 6 bases, and 7 bases stayed unmatched. CDR1 and CDR2 (germline): SGHDT, YYEEEE. The CDR3 has 13 amino acids. CDR3 in amino acids: CASQMGQINIQYF. CDR3 bases: TGTGCCAGCCAAATGGGACAGATAAACATTCAGTACTTC.

This clone appeared once. J is TRBJ1-1 and V is TRBV2; D is ambiguous. The CDR3 sequence is 14 residues long. Per germline, CDR1 SNHLY and CDR2 FYNNEI. Deletions cut 6 bases from V and 5 bases from J, with 16 bases between. CDR3 DNA sequence: TGTGCCAGCAGACCCCGGGAGGGTCGGACTGAAGCTTTCTTT. Protein sequence: CASRPREGRTEAFF.

This clone was observed a few times. The genes are TRBV4-2 and TRBJ1-1, with a tentative D call TRBD1 (6 bases). CDR3 length: 15 residues. CDR1 and CDR2 from the germline V gene are LGHNA and YNFKEQ. V lost 1 base, J lost 3 bases, and 12 bases lay in between. For the CDR3, the DNA is TGTGCCAGCAGCCAAGTTGGGGAGGGGGACACTGAAGCTTTCTTT. It yields the protein CASSQVGEGDTEAFF.

This sequence joins TRBV11-2 and TRBJ1-1, with unresolved D. The germline CDR1 and CDR2 sequences are SGHAT and FQNNGV. V dropped 1 base and J dropped 6 bases, with 9 bases sitting between them. The length of the CDR3 is 13 residues. CDR3 DNA sequence: TGTGCCAGCAGCTTAGTCCGGACGCCTGAAGCTTTCTTT. Translating it yields CASSLVRTPEAFF.

The chain carries TRBV7-9 and TRBJ2-4; no clear D gene. CDR3 size: 16 residues. V shed 3 bases and J shed 1 base, with 13 bases lying between them. Germline-derived CDR1 and CDR2 are SEHNR and FQNEAQ (reference sequence). This chain's CDR3 is CASSFSVSSAKNIQYF. CDR3 DNA: TGTGCCAGCAGCTTCTCAGTTAGCTCCGCCAAAAACATTCAGTACTTC.

The CDR3 is CSPSPYEQYF. The CDR3 DNA sequence: TGCAGCCCAAGTCCCTACGAGCAGTACTTC. The chain carries TRBV29-1 and TRBJ2-7; D gene uncertain. Germline V gene sequence: CDR1 SQVTM, CDR2 ANQGSEA. The V gene lost 8 bases and the J gene lost 2 bases, with 7 bases spanning the gap. The CDR3 loop spans 10 amino acids.

V gene TRBV7-9 combines with J gene TRBJ2-7; perhaps D is TRBD1 or TRBD2 (5 bases each). The CDR3 is made up of 15 amino acids. Germline V gene sequence: CDR1 SEHNR, CDR2 FQNEAQ (reference sequence). The V gene lost 5 bases and the J gene lost 6 bases, with 20 bases spanning the gap. The chain's CDR3 is CASSIDVWGRGEQYF. The CDR3 DNA follows: TGTGCCAGCAGCATAGACGTATGGGGACGGGGCGAGCAGTACTTC.